The clone carrying this T cell receptor (beta chain) was recorded many times. Its antigen is not identified. The CDR3 loop spans 16 amino acids. CDR1 is LNHNV, CDR2 YYDKDF, per germline (reference sequence). V gave up 5 bases and J gave up 2 bases; unmatched junction bases: 5. The entry originates in a study of neurological immune-mediated disorders. Study conclusions and caveats: In HTLV-1-associated myelopathy, TCR clonal expansion was greatest, whereas multiple sclerosis had the least, falling below healthy controls. Subjects shared no identical expanded-clone CDR3 amino acid sequences, suggesting private TCR-beta repertoires in all groups.

5'RACE generated cDNA with 10-nucleotide random UMIs. One entry per CDR3 protein, called by TCRdb with MiXCR from the 5' RACE reads. This sample has about 59,000 distinct CDR3 sequences; about an eighth occur once, and the top ten carry about 10%. The sequenced sample consisted of PBMCs. The rearrangement joins TRBV15 to TRBJ2-3, with TRBD2 matching 12 bases. The clonotype was recovered from a woman aged 55-69 years with HTLV-1-associated myelopathy (HAM/TSP). CDR3 region: CATSLGLAGLTDTQYF. In DNA form, the CDR3 reads TGTGCCACCAGCCTGGGACTAGCGGGCCTCACAGATACGCAGTATTTT.